A single sample is the source of the 24 T cell receptor beta chains below, sequenced in a study of Graves' ophthalmopathy and Graves' hyperthyroidism. TCR beta CDR3 amplification used RNA transcripts. The first round was an RT-PCR with HTBI primers, and the second round was a multiplex PCR. Using its own MiXCR run on the multiplex PCR reads, TCRdb lists one record per CDR3 protein. The sample has hundreds of thousands of distinct CDR3 sequences, roughly two fifths seen once; the top ten hold roughly 45%. Material: peripheral blood. Receptors were obtained from an adult man with Graves' ophthalmopathy.

A few counts support this clonotype. This chain uses TRBV20-1 with TRBJ2-7; unclear D gene. Germline assignment: CDR1 DFQATT and CDR2 SNEGSKA (reference sequence). The CDR3 is made up of 12 amino acids. Trimming removed 3 bases at V and 0 bases at J, with 6 bases between. The CDR3 protein is CSASRSSYEQYF. The DNA for the CDR3 is TGCAGTGCTAGCCGCAGCTCCTACGAGCAGTACTTC.

This chain uses TRBV19 with TRBJ1-1; D gene uncertain. The length of the CDR3 is 17 residues. Germline V lookup: CDR1 LNHDA, CDR2 SQIVND (reference sequence). V was clipped by 7 bases and J by 5 bases, with 26 bases between them. The CDR3 loop is CASTIRLSDGGHTEAFF. The CDR3 DNA reads TGTGCCAGTACCATAAGACTCTCCGATGGAGGGCATACTGAAGCTTTCTTT.

At least ten counts were recorded for this clonotype. The chain has TRBV7-9 and TRBJ1-1; 7 bases are a match to TRBD1. Per germline, CDR1 SEHNR and CDR2 FQNEAQ (reference sequence). The CDR3 totals 12 residues. Trimming took 4 bases from V and 8 from J; bases not matched to a gene: 4. CDR3 residues: CASSWDREEAFF. The CDR3 DNA is TGTGCCAGCAGCTGGGACAGAGAAGAAGCTTTCTTT.

Turning to this clonotype: One end of the junction varies from germline; a read error may be responsible. The chain uses TRBV2 and TRBJ2-2; no firm D call. This CDR3 region has 19 residues. Germline V CDR1 and CDR2: SNHLY, FYNNEI. The CDR3 region has the DNA TGTGCCACCAGTGACTTCGTCGGAAAGGCGTCGAAGCACACCGGGGAGCTGTTTTTT. Its protein is CATSDFVGKASKHTGELFF.

In this sample, this clonotype turned up a few times. This chain joins TRBV10-3 and TRBJ2-5; a weak D match, TRBD1 (5 bases). This CDR3 contains 13 residues. Between the trimmed V and J ends, which lost 10 bases and 2 bases, there was a span of 14 bases. CDR1 is ENHRY and CDR2 is SYGVKD in the germline V gene. CDR3 in amino acids: CASRSTAQETQYF. The CDR3 DNA reads as TGTGCCAGCAGATCGACAGCTCAAGAGACCCAGTACTTC.

This clonotype was observed once. This may arise from a read error, as a much more abundant clone is one base away. The chain is built from TRBV7-6 and TRBJ1-6, with 8 bases aligning to TRBD1. The V gene's germline CDR1 is SGHVS and CDR2 FNYEAQ. The CDR3 is 15 amino acids. The junction had 4 bases not matched to a gene; V was cut back by 1 base and J by 8 bases. The CDR3 reads CASSLGTGRDSPLHF. DNA of the CDR3: TGTGCCAGCAGCTTAGGGACAGGGCGGGATTCACCCCTCCACTTT.

Concerning this clonotype: A much larger clone lies a single base off, so this may be a read error. The rearrangement links TRBV7-2 to TRBJ1-1; D unclear. CDR1 SGHTA and CDR2 FQGNSA come from the germline V gene. This CDR3 comprises 14 residues. CDR3 loop: CASNRKGSNTEAFF. DNA for the CDR3: TGCGCCAGCAACCGGAAAGGTTCGAACACTGAAGCTTTCTTT.

Only a few counts were recorded for this clonotype. This rearrangement joins TRBV11-1 to TRBJ2-7; TRBD1 is a possible D gene (6 bases). V was pared by 2 bases and J by 0 bases, with 11 bases between. The germline CDR1 and CDR2 sequences are SGHAT and FQDESV (reference sequence). CDR3 length: 15 amino acids. DNA for the CDR3: TGTGCCAGCAGCTTACGGGACACAAGCTCCTACGAGCAGTACTTC. Its translation: CASSLRDTSSYEQYF.

The chain combines TRBV19 with TRBJ2-5; 7 bases map to TRBD1. After removal of 9 bases from V and 2 bases from J, the junction contained 9 bases not matched to a gene. Germline-derived CDR1 and CDR2 are LNHDA and SQIVND (reference sequence). The length of the CDR3 is 14 residues. The CDR3 DNA reads TGTGCCAGCGGAGAACAGGGGTATCAAGAGACCCAGTACTTC. This translates into CASGEQGYQETQYF.

The chain links TRBV24-1 to TRBJ2-3, with TRBD1 as a possible D gene (5 bases). The V gene lost 3 bases and the J gene lost 3 bases, with 15 bases spanning the gap. Germline V CDR1 and CDR2: KGHDR, SFDVKD. The CDR3 consists of 16 residues. The CDR3 DNA is TGTGCCACCAGTGATCTGACAGCCAAGGGGACAGATACGCAGTATTTT. Translating it yields CATSDLTAKGTDTQYF.

The chain carries TRBV5-1 and TRBJ2-7, with 11 bases identical to TRBD1. The CDR3 sequence is 16 residues long. Germline V gene data show CDR1 as SGHRS and CDR2 as YFSETQ. V shed 3 bases and J 6 bases; nucleotides not matched to a gene: 11. Written as DNA, the CDR3 is TGCGCCAGCAGCTCAACGGGACAGGGGGTACCCCCCGAGCAGTACTTC. Amino acid sequence: CASSSTGQGVPPEQYF.

In its sample, this clonotype was seen many times. The gene calls are TRBV9 and TRBJ2-7; D may be TRBD2 (5 bases). The CDR3 loop spans 13 amino acids. Germline V lookup: CDR1 SGDLS, CDR2 YYNGEE. Deletions cut 4 bases from V and 2 bases from J, with 10 bases between. The CDR3 protein is CASSPGVAYEQYF. CDR3 in DNA: TGTGCCAGCAGCCCCGGGGTAGCCTACGAGCAGTACTTC.

This clonotype was counted a few times. CDR3 coding DNA: TGCGCCAGCAGCTCGACAGGGGGTCTGACCGGGGAGCTGTTTTTT. It yields the protein CASSSTGGLTGELFF. The rearrangement uses TRBV5-1 and TRBJ2-2; TRBD1 matches 9 bases. The CDR3 has 15 residues. The V gene's germline CDR1 is SGHRS and CDR2 YFSETQ. V shed 3 bases and J 5 bases; nucleotides not matched to a gene: 5.

This clonotype has only a few counts. The genes are TRBV7-2 and TRBJ2-7; D unclear. The germline V and J ends were trimmed by 11 bases and 4 bases, with 18 bases remaining between them. The germline V gene has CDR1 SGHTA and CDR2 FQGNSA. CDR3 length equals 13 residues. The chain's CDR3 is CAQSQGVGYEQYF. CDR3 in DNA: TGTGCCCAATCCCAAGGTGTCGGGTACGAGCAGTACTTC.

This clonotype occurred a few times. The chain is built from TRBV14 and TRBJ1-6; a weak D match, TRBD1 (6 bases). Looked up from germline, CDR1 is SGHDN and CDR2 is FVKESK. The CDR3 contains 17 residues. The V and J ends lost 2 bases and 9 bases respectively, with 20 bases between them. CDR3 protein: CASSQPTETGLGSPLHF. The CDR3 nucleotides are TGTGCCAGCAGCCAACCCACTGAAACAGGGCTGGGTTCACCCCTCCACTTT.

This clonotype occurred many times. V usage is TRBV6-5 and J usage is TRBJ1-1; 7 bases line up with TRBD1. Trimming cost V 2 bases and J 0 bases; bases outside gene matches: 3. CDR1 and CDR2 from the germline V gene are MNHEY and SVGAGI. CDR3 length equals 15 residues. CDR3 amino acids: CASSYEGAVNTEAFF. As DNA, the CDR3 is TGTGCCAGCAGTTACGAGGGGGCTGTGAACACTGAAGCTTTCTTT.

With respect to this clonotype: A much larger clone is a single base away; this may be a read error. The rearrangement uses TRBV7-9 and TRBJ2-5; tentative D call: TRBD2 (5 bases). The germline V gene encodes CDR1 SEHNR and CDR2 FQNEAQ (reference sequence). The CDR3 contains 15 residues. The V and J ends lost 3 bases and 7 bases respectively, with 18 bases between them. The CDR3 loop is CASSLTLSRGGTQYF. CDR3 bases: TGTGCCAGCAGCTTGACCTTGTCAAGAGGAGGGACCCAGTACTTC.

The chain has TRBV25-1 and TRBJ2-5, with TRBD2 as a possible D gene (6 bases). The CDR3 consists of 17 residues. The ends were cut back, 3 bases at V and 5 bases at J, with 22 bases in the middle. Germline CDR1 is MGHDK and CDR2 is SYGVNS. In DNA, the CDR3 is TGTGCCAGCAGTGATAGGGGATCGACTAGTGCTTCCGAGACCCAGTACTTC. This codes for CASSDRGSTSASETQYF.

The genes are TRBV20-1 and TRBJ2-5, with 12 bases lining up with TRBD2. This CDR3 region has 15 residues. The V segment lost 6 bases and the J segment 9 bases; nucleotides outside the gene matches: 14. Germline V lookup: CDR1 DFQATT, CDR2 SNEGSKA (reference sequence). CDR3 sequence: CSASLAGGPRGAQYF. The CDR3 DNA sequence: TGCAGTGCCTCACTAGCGGGGGGCCCCCGGGGGGCCCAGTACTTC.

This clonotype has only a few counts. The chain joins TRBV19 to TRBJ1-3; D possibly corresponds to TRBD1 (5 bases). Deletions cut 7 bases from V and 0 bases from J, with 13 bases between. CDR1 and CDR2 from the germline V gene are LNHDA and SQIVND (reference sequence). The CDR3 contains 15 residues. CDR3 coding DNA: TGTGCCAGTACGGGGGGTACAAACTCTGGAAACACCATATATTTT. This sequence encodes CASTGGTNSGNTIYF.

J is TRBJ2-2 and V is TRBV25-1; D is ambiguous. Trimming stripped 6 bases from V and 7 bases from J, with 12 bases between. CDR3 size: 13 residues. Germline V gene sequence: CDR1 MGHDK, CDR2 SYGVNS. The CDR3 DNA sequence: TGTGCCAGCAGCCAAGCCTCTATCGGGGAGCTGTTTTTT. It specifies CASSQASIGELFF.

V gene TRBV9 combines with J gene TRBJ1-4; no clear D gene. Trimming removed 0 bases from V and 6 bases from J, with 9 bases in between. The germline V gene encodes CDR1 SGDLS and CDR2 YYNGEE. CDR3 size: 14 residues. The CDR3: CASSVGAADEKLFF. CDR3 nucleotide sequence: TGTGCCAGCAGCGTAGGGGCAGCAGATGAAAAACTGTTTTTT.

The table lists this clonotype with many counts. The genes are TRBV29-1 and TRBJ1-2; D ambiguous. In germline, CDR1 is SQVTM, CDR2 ANQGSEA. The CDR3 extends over 12 amino acids. V lost 3 bases and J lost 5, with 10 bases in between. The CDR3 here is CSVDAVLYGYTF. CDR3 in DNA: TGCAGCGTTGACGCGGTCCTTTATGGCTACACCTTC.

This clonotype showed up many times. The chain combines TRBV29-1 with TRBJ2-7; 10 bases line up with TRBD1. V shed 4 bases, J shed 6 bases, and the junction held 9 bases outside the gene matches. Germline V gene sequence: CDR1 SQVTM, CDR2 ANQGSEA. The CDR3 spans 14 residues. CDR3 DNA: TGCAGCGTTGCCGGGACAGGGGCTCTCTCCGAGCAGTACTTC. Protein sequence: CSVAGTGALSEQYF.